This T cell receptor (beta chain) was captured in a study of OX40 agonist ivuxolimab in advanced cancers. Whole-study context: Anti-PD-1, anti-PD-L1 or anti-CTLA-4 therapy given earlier was allowed, and 40% had some.

The data were produced by immunoSEQ multiplex PCR, yet TCRdb's version contains in-frame clones alone and is incomplete. The sample lists roughly 80,000 clones, approximately 90% occurring once. With 5 bases clipped from V and 2 bases from J, the junction kept 8 bases outside the gene matches. CDR3 length: 15 residues. Germline CDR1 and CDR2: SGHTA and FQGNSA. Sampling times: baseline, cycle 4 day 1, cycle 7 day 1. This chain joins TRBV7-2 and TRBJ2-7, with 8 bases aligning to TRBD2. This sequence originates from an adult with an advanced solid tumor such as melanoma, head and neck, liver or kidney cancer. The sample in question was CD4+ or CD8+ T cells sorted from blood, obtained in a trial of the OX40 agonist ivuxolimab. CDR3 sequence: CASSPKTSVPYEQYF. In nucleotides, the CDR3 is TGTGCCAGCAGCCCAAAGACTAGCGTCCCCTACGAGCAGTACTTC.